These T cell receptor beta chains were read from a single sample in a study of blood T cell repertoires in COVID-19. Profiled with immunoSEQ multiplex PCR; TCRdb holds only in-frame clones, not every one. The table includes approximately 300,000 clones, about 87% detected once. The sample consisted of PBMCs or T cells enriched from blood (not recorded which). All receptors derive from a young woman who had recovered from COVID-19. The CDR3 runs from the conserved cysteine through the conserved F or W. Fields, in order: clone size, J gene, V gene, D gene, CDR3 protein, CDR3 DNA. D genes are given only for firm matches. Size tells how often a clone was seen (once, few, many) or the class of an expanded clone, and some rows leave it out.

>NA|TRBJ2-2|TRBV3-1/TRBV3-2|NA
CASSQDHKPEDLANTGELFF
TGTGCCAGCAGCCAAGATCATAAGCCCGAGGATCTAGCGAACACCGGGGAGCTGTTTTTT
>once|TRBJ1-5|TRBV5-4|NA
CASSFGENQPQHF
TGTGCCAGCAGCTTCGGGGAAAATCAGCCCCAGCATTTT
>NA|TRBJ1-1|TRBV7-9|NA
CASSLVTDTEAFF
TGTGCCAGCAGCTTAGTGACAGACACTGAAGCTTTCTTT
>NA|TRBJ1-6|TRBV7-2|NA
CASSRLQGLHSPLHF
TGTGCCAGCAGCCGCCTCCAGGGGTTACATTCACCCCTCCACTTT
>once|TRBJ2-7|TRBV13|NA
CASSSSKGGPNEQYF
TGTGCCAGCAGCTCGTCTAAGGGGGGGCCCAACGAGCAGTACTTC
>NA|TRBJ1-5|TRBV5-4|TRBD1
CASSDSGQPDQPQHF
TGTGCCAGCAGCGACTCGGGACAGCCAGATCAGCCCCAGCATTTT
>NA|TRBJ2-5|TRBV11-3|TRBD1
CASSSGGQGGETQYF
TGTGCCAGCAGCTCAGGGGGACAGGGAGGAGAGACCCAGTACTTC
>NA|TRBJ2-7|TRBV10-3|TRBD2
CAISEMVLASTYEQYF
TGTGCCATCAGTGAGATGGTACTAGCGTCGACCTACGAGCAGTACTTC
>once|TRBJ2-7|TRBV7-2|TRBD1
CASSFRDRGYEQYF
TGTGCCAGCAGCTTCCGGGACAGGGGCTACGAGCAGTACTTC
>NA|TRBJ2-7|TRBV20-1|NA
CSATGSYEQYF
TGCAGTGCTACCGGGAGCTACGAGCAGTACTTC
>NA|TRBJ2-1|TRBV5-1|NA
CASSLPGNNEQFF
TGCGCCAGCAGCTTACCAGGTAACAATGAGCAGTTCTTC
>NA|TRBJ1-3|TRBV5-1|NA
CASSLNRVPGNTIYF
TGCGCCAGCAGCCTGAACCGGGTTCCGGGAAACACCATATATTTT
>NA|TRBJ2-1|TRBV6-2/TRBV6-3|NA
CASSRGRSSYNEQFF
TGTGCCAGCAGTCGAGGTAGAAGCTCCTACAATGAGCAGTTCTTC
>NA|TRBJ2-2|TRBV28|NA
CASSSTVWNTGELFF
TGTGCCAGCAGTTCGACAGTTTGGAACACCGGGGAGCTGTTTTTT
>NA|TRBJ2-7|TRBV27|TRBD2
CASSLSGLAGGRGSYEQYF
TGTGCCAGCAGTTTATCGGGGCTAGCGGGGGGGCGAGGATCCTACGAGCAGTACTTC
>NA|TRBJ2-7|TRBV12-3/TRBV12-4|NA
CASSPSWYEQYF
TGTGCCAGCAGTCCTAGTTGGTACGAGCAGTACTTC
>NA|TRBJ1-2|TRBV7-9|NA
CASSPSEGYTF
TGTGCCAGCAGCCCATCGGAGGGCTACACCTTC
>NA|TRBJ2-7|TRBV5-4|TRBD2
CASSLTSGGPSYEQYF
TGTGCCAGCAGCTTGACTAGCGGGGGACCTTCCTACGAGCAGTACTTC
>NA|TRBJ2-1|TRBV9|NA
CASSVEGFNEQFF
TGTGCCAGCAGCGTAGAGGGGTTCAATGAGCAGTTCTTC
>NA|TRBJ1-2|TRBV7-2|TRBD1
CASSPLLGQGGYGYTF
TGTGCCAGCAGCCCCCTCCTGGGACAGGGCGGCTATGGCTACACCTTC
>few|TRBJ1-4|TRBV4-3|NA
CASSQDSPPTNEKLFF
TGCGCCAGCAGCCAAGATAGCCCTCCAACTAATGAAAAACTGTTTTTT
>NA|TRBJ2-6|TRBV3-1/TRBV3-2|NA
CASSFGASGANVLTF
TGTGCCAGCAGCTTTGGGGCCTCCGGGGCCAACGTCCTGACTTTC
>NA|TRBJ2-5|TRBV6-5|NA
CAAGRGRETQYF
TGTGCTGCAGGGCGGGGACGCGAGACCCAGTACTTC
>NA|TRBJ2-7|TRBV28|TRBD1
CASSWDRGDDEQYF
TGTGCCAGCAGTTGGGACAGGGGGGACGACGAGCAGTACTTC
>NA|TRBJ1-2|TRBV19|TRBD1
CASSTGAGYTF
TGTGCCAGTTCGACAGGGGCTGGCTACACCTTC
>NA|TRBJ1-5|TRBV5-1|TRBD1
CASSPGQSNQPQHF
TGCGCCAGCAGCCCGGGACAGAGCAATCAGCCCCAGCATTTT
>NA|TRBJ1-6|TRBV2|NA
CASSTGGVTGSPLHF
TGTGCCAGCTCCACGGGGGGCGTAACGGGTTCACCCCTCCACTTT
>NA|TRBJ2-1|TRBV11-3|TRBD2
CASSAGGSGEPEQFF
TGTGCCAGCAGCGCCGGGGGTAGCGGGGAACCTGAGCAGTTCTTC
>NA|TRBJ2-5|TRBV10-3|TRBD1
CAISEQGVETQYF
TGTGCCATCAGTGAACAGGGGGTTGAGACCCAGTACTTC
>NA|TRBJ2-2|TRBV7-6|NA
CASSLLPRGAPGELFF
TGTGCCAGCAGCTTATTGCCCCGGGGGGCGCCCGGGGAGCTGTTTTTT
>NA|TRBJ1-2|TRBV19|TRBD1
CASSPYSGTGFIGYTF
TGTGCCAGTAGTCCATATTCCGGGACAGGCTTTATCGGCTACACCTTC
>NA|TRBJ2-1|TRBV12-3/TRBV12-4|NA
CASISAAEQFF
TGTGCCAGCATCTCAGCGGCTGAGCAGTTCTTC
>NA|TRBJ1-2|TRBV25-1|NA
CASSPPNIYGYTF
TGTGCCAGCAGTCCGCCCAACATTTATGGCTACACCTTC
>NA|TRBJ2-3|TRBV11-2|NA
CASSSVGQVFTDTQYF
TGTGCCAGCAGTTCCGTGGGGCAGGTCTTCACAGATACGCAGTATTTT
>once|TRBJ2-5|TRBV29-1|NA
CSALTRGETQYF
TGCAGCGCCCTAACACGGGGAGAGACCCAGTACTTC
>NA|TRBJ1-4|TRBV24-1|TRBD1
CATSDHRGLLREKLFF
TGTGCCACCAGTGACCACAGGGGTCTATTGAGGGAAAAACTGTTTTTT
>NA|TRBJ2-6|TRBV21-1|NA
CASSKVGGANVLTF
TGTGCCAGCAGCAAAGTCGGTGGGGCCAACGTCCTGACTTTC
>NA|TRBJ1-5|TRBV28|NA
CASSLRQITYSNQPQHF
TGTGCCAGCAGTTTGAGGCAAATCACCTATAGCAATCAGCCCCAGCATTTT
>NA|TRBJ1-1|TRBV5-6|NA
CASSYDQFPNTEAFF
TGTGCCAGCAGCTACGATCAGTTCCCGAACACTGAAGCTTTCTTT
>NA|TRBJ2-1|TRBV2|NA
CASHGDIPYEQFF
TGTGCCAGCCACGGCGACATCCCCTATGAGCAGTTCTTC
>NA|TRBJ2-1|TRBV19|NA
CASSIPQTGHNEQFF
TGTGCCAGTAGTATCCCCCAGACAGGCCACAATGAGCAGTTCTTC
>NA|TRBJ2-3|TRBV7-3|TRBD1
CASSLRPGQGATDTQYF
TGTGCCAGCAGCTTAAGGCCTGGACAGGGGGCTACAGATACGCAGTATTTT
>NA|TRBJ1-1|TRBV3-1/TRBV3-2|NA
CASSQDLAREAEAFF
TGTGCCAGCAGCCAAGATCTTGCGCGAGAAGCTGAAGCTTTCTTT
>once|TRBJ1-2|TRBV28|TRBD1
CAGQGTNYGYTF
TGTGCCGGACAGGGGACTAACTATGGCTACACCTTC
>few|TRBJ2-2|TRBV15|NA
CATSRPPGVGHGELFF
TGTGCCACCAGCCGCCCTCCCGGAGTAGGACACGGGGAGCTGTTTTTT
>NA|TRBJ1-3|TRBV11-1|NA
CASSLEPGRNTIYF
TGTGCCAGCAGCTTAGAGCCGGGAAGAAACACCATATATTTT
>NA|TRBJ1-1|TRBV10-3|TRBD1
CAISESTGGMNTEAFF
TGTGCCATCAGTGAGTCTACAGGGGGCATGAACACTGAAGCTTTCTTT
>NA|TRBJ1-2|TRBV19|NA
CASSTTPRYGYTF
TGTGCCAGTAGTACGACACCCCGCTATGGCTACACCTTC
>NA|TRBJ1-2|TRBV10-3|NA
CAISESGGDGGYTF
TGTGCCATCAGTGAGTCAGGGGGGGATGGTGGCTACACCTTC
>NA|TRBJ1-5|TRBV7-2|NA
CASSLEPGFNQPQHF
TGTGCCAGCAGCTTAGAACCAGGGTTTAATCAGCCCCAGCATTTT
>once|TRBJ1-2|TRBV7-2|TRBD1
CASSPSGTGNGYTF
TGTGCCAGCAGCCCATCCGGGACAGGGAACGGCTACACCTTC
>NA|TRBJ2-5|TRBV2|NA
CASSESGNQETQYF
TGTGCCAGCAGTGAAAGTGGCAACCAAGAGACCCAGTACTTC
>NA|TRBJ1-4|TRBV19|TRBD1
CAGSTGSNEKLFF
TGTGCCGGCTCGACAGGGTCAAATGAAAAACTGTTTTTT
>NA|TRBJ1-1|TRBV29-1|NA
CSVATGATEAFF
TGCAGCGTTGCGACCGGAGCCACTGAAGCTTTCTTT